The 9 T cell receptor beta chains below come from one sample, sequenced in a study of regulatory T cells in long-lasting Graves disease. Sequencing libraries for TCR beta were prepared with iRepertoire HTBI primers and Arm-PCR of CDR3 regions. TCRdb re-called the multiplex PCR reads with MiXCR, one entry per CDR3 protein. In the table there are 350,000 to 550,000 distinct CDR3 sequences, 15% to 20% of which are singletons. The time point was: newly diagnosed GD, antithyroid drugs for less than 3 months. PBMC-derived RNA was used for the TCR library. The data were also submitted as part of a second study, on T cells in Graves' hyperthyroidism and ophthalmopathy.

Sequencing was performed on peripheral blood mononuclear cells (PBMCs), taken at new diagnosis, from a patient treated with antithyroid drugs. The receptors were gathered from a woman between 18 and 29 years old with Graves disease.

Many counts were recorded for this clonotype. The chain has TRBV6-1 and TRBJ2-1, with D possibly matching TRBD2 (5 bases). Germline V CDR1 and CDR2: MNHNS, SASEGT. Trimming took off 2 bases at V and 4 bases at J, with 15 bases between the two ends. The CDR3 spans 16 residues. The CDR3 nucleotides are TGTGCCAGCAGTGAACTTCCTACCGTAGCGTACAATGAGCAGTTCTTC. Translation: CASSELPTVAYNEQFF.

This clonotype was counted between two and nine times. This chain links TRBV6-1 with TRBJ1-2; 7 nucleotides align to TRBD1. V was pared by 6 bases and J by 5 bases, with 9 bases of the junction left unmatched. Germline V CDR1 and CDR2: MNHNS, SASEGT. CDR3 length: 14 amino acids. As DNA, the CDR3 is TGTGCCAGCAGCCCCAGGACAGGTGATTATGGCTACACCTTC. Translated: CASSPRTGDYGYTF.

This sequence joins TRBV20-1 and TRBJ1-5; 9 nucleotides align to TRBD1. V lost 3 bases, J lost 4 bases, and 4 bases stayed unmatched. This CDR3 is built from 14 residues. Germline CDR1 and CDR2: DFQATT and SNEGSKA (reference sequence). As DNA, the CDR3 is TGCAGTGCTAGCCCCGGGACAGGGAATCAGCCCCAGCATTTT. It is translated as CSASPGTGNQPQHF.

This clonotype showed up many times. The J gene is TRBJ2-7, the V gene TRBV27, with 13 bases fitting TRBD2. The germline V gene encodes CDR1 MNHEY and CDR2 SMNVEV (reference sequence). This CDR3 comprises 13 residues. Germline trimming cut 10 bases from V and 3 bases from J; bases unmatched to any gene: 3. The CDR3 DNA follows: TGTGCCACCCGACTAGCGGGAGGCTACGAGCAGTACTTC. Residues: CATRLAGGYEQYF.

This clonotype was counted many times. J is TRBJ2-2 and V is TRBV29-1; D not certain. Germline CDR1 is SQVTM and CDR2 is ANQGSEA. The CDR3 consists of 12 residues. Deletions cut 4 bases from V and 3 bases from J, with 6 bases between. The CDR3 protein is CSVVGDTGELFF. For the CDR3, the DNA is TGCAGCGTTGTTGGGGACACCGGGGAGCTGTTTTTT.

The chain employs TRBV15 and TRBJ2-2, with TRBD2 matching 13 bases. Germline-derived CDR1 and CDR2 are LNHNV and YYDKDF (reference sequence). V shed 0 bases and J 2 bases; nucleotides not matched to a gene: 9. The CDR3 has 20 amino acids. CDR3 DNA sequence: TGTGCCACCAGCAGAGAGACGCCGGGACTAGCGGGATTTAACACCGGGGAGCTGTTTTTT. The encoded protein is CATSRETPGLAGFNTGELFF.

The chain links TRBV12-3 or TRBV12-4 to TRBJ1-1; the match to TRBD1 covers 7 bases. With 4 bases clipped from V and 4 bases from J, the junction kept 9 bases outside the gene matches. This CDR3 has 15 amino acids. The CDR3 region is CASSSPWAGGTEAFF. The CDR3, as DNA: TGTGCCAGCAGTTCCCCCTGGGCAGGGGGCACTGAAGCTTTCTTT.

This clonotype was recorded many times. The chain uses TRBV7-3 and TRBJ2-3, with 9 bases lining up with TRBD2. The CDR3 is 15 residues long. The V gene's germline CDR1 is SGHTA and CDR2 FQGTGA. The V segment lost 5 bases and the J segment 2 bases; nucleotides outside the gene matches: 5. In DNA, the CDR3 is TGTGCCAGCAGCCGTAGCGGGAGTATCACAGATACGCAGTATTTT. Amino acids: CASSRSGSITDTQYF.

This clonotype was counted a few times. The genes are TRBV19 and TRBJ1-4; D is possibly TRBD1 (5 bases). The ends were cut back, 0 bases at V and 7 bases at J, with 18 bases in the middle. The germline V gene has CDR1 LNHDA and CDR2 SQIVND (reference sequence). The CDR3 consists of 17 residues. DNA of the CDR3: TGTGCCAGTAGTATAGAAGCAGACTCGGGGCGGGGTGAAAAACTGTTTTTT. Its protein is CASSIEADSGRGEKLFF.